Below are 21 T cell receptor beta chains sequenced from a single sample in a study of blood T cell repertoires in COVID-19. The data were produced by immunoSEQ multiplex PCR, yet TCRdb's version contains in-frame clones alone and is incomplete. The sample has roughly 220,000 clones; 88% are singletons. The sample was PBMCs or T cells enriched from blood (not recorded which). These receptors were collected from a woman in her 30s who had recovered from COVID-19.

V gene TRBV4-2 combines with J gene TRBJ1-2, with 12 bases fitting TRBD1. CDR1 is LGHNA and CDR2 is YNFKEQ in the germline V gene. J was trimmed by 7 bases and V by 3 bases; bases with no gene match: 6. The CDR3 is 15 amino acids. CDR3 residues: CASSQPGQGALGYTF. In DNA, the CDR3 is TGTGCCAGCAGCCAGCCGGGACAGGGGGCGCTTGGCTACACCTTC.

This chain joins TRBV7-2 and TRBJ1-5; 12 bases align to TRBD1. This CDR3 is 16 amino acids long. The ends lost 2 bases at V and 5 bases at J; junction bases unmatched: 4. The germline V gene encodes CDR1 SGHTA and CDR2 FQGNSA. CDR3 loop: CASSLLGQGAHQPQHF. The CDR3 coding sequence is TGTGCCAGCAGCTTACTGGGACAGGGGGCCCATCAGCCCCAGCATTTT.

J is TRBJ1-6 and V is TRBV2; D possibly corresponds to TRBD1 (5 bases). This CDR3 has 15 amino acids. V shed 1 base and J shed 7 bases, with 11 bases lying between them. Per germline, CDR1 SNHLY and CDR2 FYNNEI. The CDR3 region has the DNA TGTGCCAGCAGTGAAGAGCGGGGGAACAATTCACCCCTCCACTTT. It yields the protein CASSEERGNNSPLHF.

This sequence joins TRBV4-1 and TRBJ1-3, with 7 nucleotides matching TRBD1. This CDR3 comprises 15 residues. The germline V gene has CDR1 MGHRA and CDR2 YSYEKL. Trimming took 2 bases from V and 3 from J; bases not matched to a gene: 4. The CDR3 bases are TGCGCCAGCAGCCAACCCGACAGGGATGGAAACACCATATATTTT. Encoded protein: CASSQPDRDGNTIYF.

This rearrangement joins TRBV29-1 to TRBJ2-7; the match to TRBD1 covers 9 bases. The length of the CDR3 is 13 residues. Germline CDR1 reads SQVTM; CDR2 reads ANQGSEA. V shed 6 bases and J 6 bases; nucleotides not matched to a gene: 9. The CDR3 loop is CSVLRTGDSEQYF. DNA for the CDR3: TGCAGCGTCCTGAGGACAGGGGACTCCGAGCAGTACTTC.

V gene TRBV5-1 combines with J gene TRBJ2-7, with 10 bases identical to TRBD1. The V segment lost 0 bases and the J segment 4 bases; nucleotides outside the gene matches: 10. Germline V gives CDR1 SGHRS, CDR2 YFSETQ. This CDR3 comprises 17 residues. In nucleotides, the CDR3 is TGCGCCAGCAGCTTGGTCCCGACAGGGGGCGAAGGTTACGAGCAGTACTTC. Translated, it gives CASSLVPTGGEGYEQYF.

The chain uses TRBV19 and TRBJ2-6; D perhaps matches TRBD2 (7 bases). V shed 3 bases and J shed 2 bases, with 11 bases lying between them. The CDR3 runs to 16 residues. Germline CDR1 is LNHDA and CDR2 is SQIVND (reference sequence). The CDR3 nucleotides read TGTGCCAGTAGTATCACAGGGAGGGCTGGGGCCAACGTCCTGACTTTC. Protein: CASSITGRAGANVLTF.

The chain combines TRBV4-2 with TRBJ2-7; TRBD2 matches at 7 bases. J gave up 4 bases and V 3 bases, and 6 bases lay outside the gene matches. Germline assignment: CDR1 LGHNA and CDR2 YNFKEQ. This CDR3 has 14 amino acids. The CDR3 sequence: CASSHASGPYEQYF. Here the CDR3 DNA reads TGTGCCAGCAGCCATGCTAGCGGTCCGTACGAGCAGTACTTC.

CDR3 region: CASSQSVARNQPQHF. CDR3 DNA: TGTGCCAGCAGCCAATCGGTAGCGAGAAATCAGCCCCAGCATTTT. The gene calls are TRBV3-1 (or the pseudogene TRBV3-2) and TRBJ1-5; D gene unclear. Between the trimmed V and J ends, which lost 2 bases and 4 bases, there was a span of 12 bases. CDR1 is LGHDT, CDR2 YNNKEL, per germline (reference sequence). This CDR3 spans 15 amino acids.

This chain links TRBV12-5 with TRBJ1-1; D is unresolved. Germline V lookup: CDR1 LGHNT, CDR2 FRNRAP. V lost 4 bases, J lost 8 bases, and 14 bases lay in between. The CDR3 loop spans 13 amino acids. The CDR3 here is CASGSSYSQEAFF. CDR3 nucleotide sequence: TGTGCTAGTGGTTCGAGTTACAGCCAAGAAGCTTTCTTT.

The V and J genes are TRBV29-1 and TRBJ1-2; D is unresolved. V lost 6 bases, J lost 7 bases, and 15 bases lay in between. This CDR3 comprises 12 residues. Germline assignment: CDR1 SQVTM and CDR2 ANQGSEA. The CDR3 DNA reads TGCAGCGTGGAGAGAAGAATCGGTGGCTACACCTTC. The encoded protein is CSVERRIGGYTF. Variable domain in full (rest from reference TRBV29-1 and TRBJ1-2): SAVISQKPSRDICQRGTSLTIQCQVDSQVTMMFWYRQQPGQSLTLIATANQGSEATYESGFVIDKFPISRPNLTFSTLTVSNMSPEDSSIYLCSVERRIGGYTFGSGTRLTVV.

This clone has just one count. The chain carries TRBV27 and TRBJ2-1; 8 bases match TRBD2. Germline assignment: CDR1 MNHEY and CDR2 SMNVEV (reference sequence). CDR3 length: 19 residues. Trimming cost V 2 bases and J 4 bases; bases outside gene matches: 16. DNA of the CDR3: TGTGCCAGCAGTTTAGGTCCCATTTGGGCGGGGGGCTCATACAATGAGCAGTTCTTC. Translated: CASSLGPIWAGGSYNEQFF.

The gene calls are TRBV5-1 and TRBJ1-2, with D possibly being TRBD1 (5 bases). V gave up 0 bases and J gave up 3 bases, with 9 bases separating them. Germline lookup yields CDR1 SGHRS and CDR2 YFSETQ. This CDR3 has 14 amino acids. Here the CDR3 DNA reads TGCGCCAGCAGCTTGGACGGAGGGGACTATGGCTACACCTTC. This sequence encodes CASSLDGGDYGYTF.

This clone showed up just once. The genes are TRBV18 and TRBJ1-2, with a possible D match to TRBD1 (5 bases). Germline V gene data show CDR1 as KGHSH and CDR2 as LQKENI. V was clipped by 5 bases and J by 4 bases, with 11 bases between them. The CDR3 covers 13 residues. The CDR3 nucleotides read TGTGCCAGCTCATCTACAGGAACCTATGGCTACACCTTC. Its translation is CASSSTGTYGYTF.

Only one count was recorded for this clone. The V gene is TRBV4-2, the J gene TRBJ1-4; no firm D call. Germline V lookup: CDR1 LGHNA, CDR2 YNFKEQ. This CDR3 is built from 15 residues. Between the trimmed V and J ends, which lost 0 bases and 4 bases, there was a span of 9 bases. CDR3 loop: CASSQDIGGNEKLFF. CDR3 nucleotide sequence: TGTGCCAGCAGCCAAGATATTGGAGGTAATGAAAAACTGTTTTTT.

V is TRBV19 and J is TRBJ1-2; 10 bases match TRBD1. The CDR3 has 14 residues. CDR1 and CDR2 from the germline V gene are LNHDA and SQIVND (reference sequence). V gave up 9 bases and J gave up 5 bases; unmatched junction bases: 9. The CDR3: CASDRGLGGYGYTF. The CDR3, as DNA: TGTGCCAGCGACAGGGGGCTTGGGGGATATGGCTACACCTTC.

V usage is TRBV4-2 and J usage is TRBJ2-3; TRBD2 is a possible D gene (6 bases). Germline V gene lookup returns CDR1 LGHNA and CDR2 YNFKEQ. V was shortened by 4 bases and J by 0 bases, with 8 bases between the two germline ends. This CDR3 has 14 residues. CDR3 in amino acids: CASSLAESTDTQYF. In DNA, the CDR3 is TGTGCCAGCAGCCTAGCGGAAAGCACAGATACGCAGTATTTT.

The chain recombines TRBV6-6 with TRBJ2-7; D remains unclear. Trimming removed 2 bases at V and 2 bases at J, with 10 bases between. Germline lookup yields CDR1 MNHNY and CDR2 SVGAGI (reference sequence). The CDR3 is made up of 14 amino acids. The CDR3 bases are TGTGCCAGCAGTTACCCGGAGAGAGCCTACGAGCAGTACTTC. Amino acid sequence: CASSYPERAYEQYF.

J is TRBJ1-3 and V is TRBV7-7; 7 bases are a match to TRBD1. Germline V gene lookup returns CDR1 SSHAT and CDR2 FNYEAQ (reference sequence). J was trimmed by 0 bases and V by 3 bases; bases with no gene match: 2. The CDR3 runs to 15 residues. The CDR3: CASSLGTASGNTIYF. CDR3 DNA sequence: TGTGCCAGCAGCTTGGGGACAGCCTCTGGAAACACCATATATTTT.

The chain links TRBV27 to TRBJ1-1; 9 positions match TRBD1. This CDR3 is built from 14 residues. CDR1 MNHEY and CDR2 SMNVEV come from the germline V gene (reference sequence). Trimming cost V 3 bases and J 5 bases; bases outside gene matches: 4. CDR3 in amino acids: CASSFTGGATEAFF. DNA for the CDR3: TGTGCCAGCAGTTTTACAGGGGGCGCGACTGAAGCTTTCTTT.

The rearrangement links TRBV6-5 to TRBJ1-6; D gene uncertain. V lost 6 bases, J lost 2 bases, and 8 bases lay in between. Germline CDR1 is MNHEY and CDR2 is SVGAGI. The CDR3 is 14 residues long. As DNA, the CDR3 is TGTGCCAGCAGGAGTGAGGCCTATAATTCACCCCTCCACTTT. Amino acids: CASRSEAYNSPLHF.